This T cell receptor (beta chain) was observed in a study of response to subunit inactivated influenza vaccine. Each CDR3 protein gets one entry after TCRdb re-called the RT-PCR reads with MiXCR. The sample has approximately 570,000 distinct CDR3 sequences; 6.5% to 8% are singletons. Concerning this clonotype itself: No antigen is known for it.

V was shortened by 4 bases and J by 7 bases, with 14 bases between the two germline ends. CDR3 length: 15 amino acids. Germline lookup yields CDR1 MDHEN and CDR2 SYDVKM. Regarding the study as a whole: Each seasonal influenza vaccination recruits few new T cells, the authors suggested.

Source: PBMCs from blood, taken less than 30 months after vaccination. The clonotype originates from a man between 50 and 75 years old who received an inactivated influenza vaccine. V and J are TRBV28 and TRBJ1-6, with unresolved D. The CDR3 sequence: CASSSTQQRNSPLHF. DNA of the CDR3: TGTGCCAGCAGTTCCACCCAGCAGAGAAATTCACCCCTCCACTTT.